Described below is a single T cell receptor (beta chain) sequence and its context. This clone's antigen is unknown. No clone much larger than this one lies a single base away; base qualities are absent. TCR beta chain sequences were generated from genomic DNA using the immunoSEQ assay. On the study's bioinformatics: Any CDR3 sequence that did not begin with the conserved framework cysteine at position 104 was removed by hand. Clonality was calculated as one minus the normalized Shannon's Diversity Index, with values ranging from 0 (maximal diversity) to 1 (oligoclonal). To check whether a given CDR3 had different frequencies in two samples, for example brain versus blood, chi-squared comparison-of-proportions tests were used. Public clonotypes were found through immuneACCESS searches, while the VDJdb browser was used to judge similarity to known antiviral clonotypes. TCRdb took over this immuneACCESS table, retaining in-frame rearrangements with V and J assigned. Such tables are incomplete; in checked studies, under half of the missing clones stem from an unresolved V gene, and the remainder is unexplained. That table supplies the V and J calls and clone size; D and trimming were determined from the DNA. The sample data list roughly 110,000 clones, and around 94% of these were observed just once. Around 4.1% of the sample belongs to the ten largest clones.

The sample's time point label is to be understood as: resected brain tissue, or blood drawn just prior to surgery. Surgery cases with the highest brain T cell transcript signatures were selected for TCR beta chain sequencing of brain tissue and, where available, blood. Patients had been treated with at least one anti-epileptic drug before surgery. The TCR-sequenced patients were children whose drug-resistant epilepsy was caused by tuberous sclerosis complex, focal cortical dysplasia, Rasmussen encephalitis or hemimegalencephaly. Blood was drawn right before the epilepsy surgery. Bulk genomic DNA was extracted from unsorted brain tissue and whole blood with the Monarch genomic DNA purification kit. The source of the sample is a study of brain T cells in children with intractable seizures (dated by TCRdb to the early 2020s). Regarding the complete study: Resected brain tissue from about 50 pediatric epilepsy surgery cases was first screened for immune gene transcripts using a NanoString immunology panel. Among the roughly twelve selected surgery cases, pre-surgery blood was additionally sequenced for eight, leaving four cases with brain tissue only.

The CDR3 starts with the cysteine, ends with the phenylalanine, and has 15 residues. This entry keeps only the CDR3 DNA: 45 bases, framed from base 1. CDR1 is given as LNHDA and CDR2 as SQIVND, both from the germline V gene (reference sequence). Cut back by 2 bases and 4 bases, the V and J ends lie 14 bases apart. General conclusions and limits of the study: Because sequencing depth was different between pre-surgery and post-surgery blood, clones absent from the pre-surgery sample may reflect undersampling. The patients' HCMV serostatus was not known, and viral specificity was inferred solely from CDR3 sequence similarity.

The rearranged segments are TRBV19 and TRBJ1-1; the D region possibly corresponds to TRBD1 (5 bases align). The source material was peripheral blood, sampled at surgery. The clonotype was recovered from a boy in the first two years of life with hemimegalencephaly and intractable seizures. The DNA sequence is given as TGTGCCAGTAGTATATATGGGGGACCGGTCACTGAAGCTTTCTTT. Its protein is CASSIYGGPVTEAFF.